The 5 T cell receptor beta chains below come from one sample, sequenced in a study of T cells in Graves' hyperthyroidism and ophthalmopathy. From RNA transcripts, TCR beta CDR3 regions were amplified. HTBI primers drove first-round RT-PCR of the TCR CDR3. One entry per CDR3 protein, called by TCRdb with MiXCR from the multiplex PCR reads. This sample has around 350,000 distinct CDR3 sequences, with just under 25% found just once. Sequencing was carried out using blood. The origin of the receptors is a man aged 45-65 years with Graves' hyperthyroidism.

The rearrangement joins TRBV15 to TRBJ1-2; D gene ambiguous. Germline values: CDR1 LNHNV, CDR2 YYDKDF (reference sequence). Trimming stripped 1 base from V and 8 bases from J, with 14 bases between. This CDR3 is 14 amino acids long. Here the CDR3 reads CATSRGAGIEGYTF. The CDR3 bases are TGTGCCACCAGCAGAGGAGCGGGAATAGAGGGCTACACCTTC.

The chain uses TRBV29-1 and TRBJ2-7; 12 positions agree with TRBD2. The CDR3 spans 15 residues. Unmatched junction bases numbered 10, after V lost 7 bases and J lost 3 bases. Per the germline V gene, CDR1 is SQVTM and CDR2 is ANQGSEA. The chain's CDR3 is CSARRTSGTGYEQYF. CDR3 bases: TGCAGCGCTAGACGGACTAGCGGGACCGGCTACGAGCAGTACTTC.

The rearrangement joins TRBV12-3 or TRBV12-4 to TRBJ1-5; D is uncertain. Trimming stripped 6 bases from V and 6 bases from J, with 15 bases between. The CDR3 length is 14 residues. CDR3 residues: CASSRDLGGQPQHF. The CDR3 bases are TGTGCCAGCAGCCGAGATTTAGGCGGTCAGCCCCAGCATTTT.

As DNA, the CDR3 is TGTGCCAGCAGCTCAGCCCGATCGGGAGCTGGTGAGACCCAGTTCTTC. It yields the protein CASSSARSGAGETQFF. This chain connects TRBV3-1 to TRBJ2-1, with a possible D match to TRBD2 (6 bases). V was cut by 5 bases and J by 13 bases, with 27 bases left in between. There are 16 residues in the CDR3. Germline assignment: CDR1 LGHDT and CDR2 YNNKEL (reference sequence).

This clonotype occurred many times. The V call is TRBV11-3, the J call TRBJ2-7; the match to TRBD1 covers 10 bases. Per germline, CDR1 SGHNT and CDR2 YENEEA. This CDR3 comprises 14 residues. The V segment lost 5 bases and the J segment 2 bases; nucleotides outside the gene matches: 3. The CDR3 here is CASSQGQGAYEQYF. In DNA form, the CDR3 reads TGTGCCAGCAGCCAAGGACAGGGGGCCTACGAGCAGTACTTC.